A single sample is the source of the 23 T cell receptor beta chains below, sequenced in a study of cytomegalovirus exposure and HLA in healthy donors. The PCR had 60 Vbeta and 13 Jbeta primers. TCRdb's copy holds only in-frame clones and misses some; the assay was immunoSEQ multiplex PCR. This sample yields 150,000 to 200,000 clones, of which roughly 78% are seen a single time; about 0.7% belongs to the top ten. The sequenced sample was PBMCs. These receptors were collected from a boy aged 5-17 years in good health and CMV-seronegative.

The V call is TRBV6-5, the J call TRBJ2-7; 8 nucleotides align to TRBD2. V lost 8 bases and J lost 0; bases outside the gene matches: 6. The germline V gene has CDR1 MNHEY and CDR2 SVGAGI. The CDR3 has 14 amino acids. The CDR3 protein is CASGVLAASYEQYF. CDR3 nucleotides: TGTGCCAGCGGCGTACTAGCGGCCTCCTACGAGCAGTACTTC.

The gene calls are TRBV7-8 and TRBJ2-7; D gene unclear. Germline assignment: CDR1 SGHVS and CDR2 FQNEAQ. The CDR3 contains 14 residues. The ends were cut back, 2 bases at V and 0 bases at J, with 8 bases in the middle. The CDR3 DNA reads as TGTGCCAGCAGCTTAAGTCTAATCTCCTACGAGCAGTACTTC. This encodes CASSLSLISYEQYF.

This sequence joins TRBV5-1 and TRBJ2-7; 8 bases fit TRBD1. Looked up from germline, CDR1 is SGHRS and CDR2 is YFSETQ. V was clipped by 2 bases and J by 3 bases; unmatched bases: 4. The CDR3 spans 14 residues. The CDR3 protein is CASSLGDRNYEQYF. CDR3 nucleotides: TGCGCCAGCAGCTTAGGGGACAGGAACTACGAGCAGTACTTC.

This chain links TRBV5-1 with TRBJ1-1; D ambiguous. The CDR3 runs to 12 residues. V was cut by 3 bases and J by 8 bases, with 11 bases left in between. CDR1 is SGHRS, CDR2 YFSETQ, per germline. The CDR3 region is CASSSEKTEAFF. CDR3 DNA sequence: TGCGCCAGCAGCTCCGAAAAAACAGAAGCTTTCTTT. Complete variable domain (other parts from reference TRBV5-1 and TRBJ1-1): KAGVTQTPRYLIKTRGQQVTLSCSPISGHRSVSWYQQTPGQGLQFLFEYFSETQRNKGNFPGRFSGRQFSNSRSEMNVSTLELGDSALYLCASSSEKTEAFFGQGTRLTVV.

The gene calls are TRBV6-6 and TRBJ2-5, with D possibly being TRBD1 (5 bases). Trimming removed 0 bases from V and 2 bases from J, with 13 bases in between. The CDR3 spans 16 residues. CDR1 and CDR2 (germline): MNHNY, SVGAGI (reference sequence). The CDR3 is CASSYSAGNTQETQYF. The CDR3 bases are TGTGCCAGCAGTTACTCCGCAGGGAACACTCAAGAGACCCAGTACTTC.

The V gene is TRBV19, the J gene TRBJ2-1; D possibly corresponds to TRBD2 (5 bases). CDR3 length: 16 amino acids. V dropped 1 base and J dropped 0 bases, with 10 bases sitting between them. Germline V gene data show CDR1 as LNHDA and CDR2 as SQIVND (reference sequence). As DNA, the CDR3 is TGTGCCAGTAGTATAGCTACTAGGGTCTCCTACAATGAGCAGTTCTTC. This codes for CASSIATRVSYNEQFF.

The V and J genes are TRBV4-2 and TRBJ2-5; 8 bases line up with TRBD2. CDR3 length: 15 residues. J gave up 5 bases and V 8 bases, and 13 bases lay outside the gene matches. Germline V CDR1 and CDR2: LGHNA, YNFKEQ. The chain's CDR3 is CASRTSGGGVETQYF. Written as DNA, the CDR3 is TGTGCCAGCCGTACTAGCGGAGGGGGAGTGGAGACCCAGTACTTC.

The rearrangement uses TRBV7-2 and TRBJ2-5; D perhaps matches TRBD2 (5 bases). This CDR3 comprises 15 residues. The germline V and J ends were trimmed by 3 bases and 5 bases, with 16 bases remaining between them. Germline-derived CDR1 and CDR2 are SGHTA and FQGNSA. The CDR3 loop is CASSLSIISGETQYF. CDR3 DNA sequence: TGTGCCAGCAGCTTGAGTATTATCTCGGGGGAGACCCAGTACTTC.

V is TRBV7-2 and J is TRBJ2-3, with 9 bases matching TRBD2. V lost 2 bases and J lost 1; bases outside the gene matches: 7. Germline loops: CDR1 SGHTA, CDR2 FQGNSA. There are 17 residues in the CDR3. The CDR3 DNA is TGTGCCAGCAGCTTAAGAGGAGCGGGAGGCGGCACAGATACGCAGTATTTT. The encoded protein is CASSLRGAGGGTDTQYF.

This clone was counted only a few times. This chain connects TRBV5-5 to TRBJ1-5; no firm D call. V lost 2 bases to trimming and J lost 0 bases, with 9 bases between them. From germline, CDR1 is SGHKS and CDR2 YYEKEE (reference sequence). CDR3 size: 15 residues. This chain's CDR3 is CASSFAAYSNQPQHF. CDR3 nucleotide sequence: TGTGCCAGCAGCTTCGCGGCCTATAGCAATCAGCCCCAGCATTTT.

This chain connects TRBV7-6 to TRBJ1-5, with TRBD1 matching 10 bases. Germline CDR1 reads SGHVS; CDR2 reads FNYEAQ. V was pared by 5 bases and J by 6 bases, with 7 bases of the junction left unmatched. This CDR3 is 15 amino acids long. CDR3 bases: TGTGCCAGCAGCCTGGATGACAGGGGGCTTCAGCCCCAGCATTTT. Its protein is CASSLDDRGLQPQHF.

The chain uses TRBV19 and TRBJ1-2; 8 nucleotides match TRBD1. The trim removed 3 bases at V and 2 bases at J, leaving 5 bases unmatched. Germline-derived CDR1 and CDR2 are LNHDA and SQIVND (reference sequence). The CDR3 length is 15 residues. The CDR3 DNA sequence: TGTGCCAGTAGTATTCGGACAGGGATGAACTATGGCTACACCTTC. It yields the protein CASSIRTGMNYGYTF.

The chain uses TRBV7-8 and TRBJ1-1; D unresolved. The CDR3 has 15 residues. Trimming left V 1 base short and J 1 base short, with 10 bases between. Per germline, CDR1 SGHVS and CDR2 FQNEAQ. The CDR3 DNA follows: TGTGCCAGCAGCTTAGATGAGGGTACGAACACTGAAGCTTTCTTT. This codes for CASSLDEGTNTEAFF.

The CDR3 coding sequence is TGTGCCTCAACCGGGACAGGGAGTCATTCACCCCTCCACTTT. It codes for CASTGTGSHSPLHF. The rearrangement links TRBV30 to TRBJ1-6, with 9 bases that match TRBD1. Looked up from germline, CDR1 is GTSNPN and CDR2 is SVGIG (reference sequence). The ends lost 7 bases at V and 8 bases at J; junction bases unmatched: 9. The CDR3 length is 14 residues.

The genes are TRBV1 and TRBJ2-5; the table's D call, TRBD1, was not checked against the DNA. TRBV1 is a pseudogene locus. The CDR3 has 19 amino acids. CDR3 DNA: TGCACCAGCAGCCAAGATATAAAGGGGGCGGACTACCCACCCGAGACCCAGTACTTC. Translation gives CTSSQDIKGADYPPETQYF.

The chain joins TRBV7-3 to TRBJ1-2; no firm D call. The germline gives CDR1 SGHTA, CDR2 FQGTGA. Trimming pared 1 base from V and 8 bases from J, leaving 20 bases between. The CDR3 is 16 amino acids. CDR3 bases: TGTGCCAGCAGCTTAAATGCGGAGGCGAGATTGGGGGGCTACACCTTC. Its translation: CASSLNAEARLGGYTF. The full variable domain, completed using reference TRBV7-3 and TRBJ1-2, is GAGVSQTPSNKVTEKGKYVELRCDPISGHTALYWYRQSLGQGPEFLIYFQGTGAADDSGLPNDRFFAVRPEGSVSTLKIQRTERGDSAVYLCASSLNAEARLGGYTFGSGTRLTVV.

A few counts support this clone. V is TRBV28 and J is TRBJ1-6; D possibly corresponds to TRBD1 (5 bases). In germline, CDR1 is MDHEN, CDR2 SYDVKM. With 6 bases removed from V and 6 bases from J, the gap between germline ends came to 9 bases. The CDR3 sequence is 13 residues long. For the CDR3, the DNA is TGTGCCAGCAGCCCTGGGGCTAATTCACCCCTCCACTTT. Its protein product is CASSPGANSPLHF.

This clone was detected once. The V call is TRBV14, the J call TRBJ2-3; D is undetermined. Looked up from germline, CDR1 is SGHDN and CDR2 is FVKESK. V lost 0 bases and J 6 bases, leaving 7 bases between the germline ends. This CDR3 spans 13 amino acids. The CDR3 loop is CASSQDLMDTQYF. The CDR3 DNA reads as TGTGCCAGCAGCCAAGATCTAATGGATACGCAGTATTTT.

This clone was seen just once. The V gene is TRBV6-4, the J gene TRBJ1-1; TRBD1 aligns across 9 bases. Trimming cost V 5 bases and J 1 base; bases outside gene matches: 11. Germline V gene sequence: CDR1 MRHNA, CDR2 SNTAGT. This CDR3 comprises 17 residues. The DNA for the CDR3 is TGTGCCAGCAGTCGTTTCGGGACAGGGCCCCCGAACACTGAAGCTTTCTTT. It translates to CASSRFGTGPPNTEAFF.

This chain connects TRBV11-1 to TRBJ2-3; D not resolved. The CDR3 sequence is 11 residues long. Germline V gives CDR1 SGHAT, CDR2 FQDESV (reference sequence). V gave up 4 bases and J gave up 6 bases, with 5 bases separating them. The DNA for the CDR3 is TGTGCCAGCAGCTCAGTGGATACGCAGTATTTT. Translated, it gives CASSSVDTQYF.

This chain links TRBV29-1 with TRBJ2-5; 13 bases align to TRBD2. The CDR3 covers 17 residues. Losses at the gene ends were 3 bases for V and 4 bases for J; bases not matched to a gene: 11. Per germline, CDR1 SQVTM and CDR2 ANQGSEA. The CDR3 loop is CSVEKGLAGPQTETQYF. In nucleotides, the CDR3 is TGCAGCGTTGAGAAGGGACTAGCGGGACCGCAGACAGAGACCCAGTACTTC.

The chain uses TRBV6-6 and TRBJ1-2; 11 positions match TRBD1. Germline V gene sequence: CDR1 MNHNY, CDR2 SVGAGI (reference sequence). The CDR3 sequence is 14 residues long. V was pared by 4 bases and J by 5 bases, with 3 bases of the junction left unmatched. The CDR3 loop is CASSLDRGLYGYTF. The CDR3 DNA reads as TGTGCCAGCAGTTTGGACAGGGGGCTTTATGGCTACACCTTC.

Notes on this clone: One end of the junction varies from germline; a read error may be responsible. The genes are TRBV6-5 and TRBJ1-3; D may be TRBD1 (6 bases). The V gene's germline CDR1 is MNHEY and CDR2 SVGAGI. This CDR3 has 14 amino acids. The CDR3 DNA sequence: TGTGCCAGCAGCCTAGGGGGTGCTGGAAACGCCATATATTTT. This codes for CASSLGGAGNAIYF.